This T cell receptor beta chain was captured by sequencing in a study of CXCR3-negative and CXCR3-positive naive CD8 T cells. A remark on this clonotype: Antigen unknown.

Identification of naive CD8+ T cells rested on CD45RO-CCR7+CD27+CD95- status. Findings of the study overall: Naive cells positive for CXCR3 carried more hydrophobic TRB CDR3s than CXCR3-negative ones. Naive CXCR3-positive and CXCR3-negative cells shared TRBV-TRBJ usage; memory cells diverged.

Each TRB cDNA library was prepared by 5' RACE (with UMI labels). Following a re-call of the 5' RACE reads, TCRdb has one entry per CDR3 protein and lacks DNA. Reported are 120,000 or so distinct CDR3 sequences; the ten largest clones contain about 0.54%. This CDR3 is built from 14 residues. Per the germline V gene, CDR1 is DFQATT and CDR2 is SNEGSKA (reference sequence). This TCR came from a human donor in good health. Some clones in this sample may be carry-over from other donors' samples. Input material: naive CXCR3+ CD8+ T cells from blood. Subset indicated: CD45RO-CCR7+CD27+CD95- naive CD8+ T cells expressing CXCR3 (TNR3+). The chain carries TRBV20-1 and TRBJ1-1; lacking DNA, the TRBD1 call made by TCRdb goes unchecked. CDR3 amino acids: CSAPSPTGGDEAFF.